This entry lists 5 T cell receptor beta chains sequenced from one sample in a study of OX40 agonist ivuxolimab in advanced cancers. Assay: immunoSEQ multiplex PCR; the TCRdb copy retains only in-frame clones and omits some. The sample shows 60,000 to 90,000 clones, about four fifths of them seen only once. The sample here was CD4+ or CD8+ T cells sorted from blood, taken in a trial of the OX40 agonist ivuxolimab. These receptors were taken from an adult with an advanced solid tumor such as melanoma, head and neck, liver or kidney cancer.

V and J are TRBV5-6 and TRBJ1-3; 7 positions match TRBD1. CDR1 and CDR2 (germline): SGHDT, YYEEEE. The length of the CDR3 is 15 residues. Trimming cost V 5 bases and J 4 bases; bases outside gene matches: 9. The CDR3 DNA sequence: TGTGCCAGCAGACCCAAGGGGGCGCGAGGAAACACCATATATTTT. This encodes CASRPKGARGNTIYF.

V usage is TRBV7-2 and J usage is TRBJ1-2; D might be TRBD1 (5 bases). CDR3 size: 16 residues. Germline V gene lookup returns CDR1 SGHTA and CDR2 FQGNSA. V dropped 4 bases and J dropped 4 bases, with 19 bases sitting between them. The CDR3 nucleotides are TGTGCCAGCAGCTCGGGCCCCGGGGCCACTACCTATGGCTACACCTTC. Translation gives CASSSGPGATTYGYTF.

The chain carries TRBV5-1 and TRBJ2-1, with TRBD2 matching 11 bases. The V gene end was trimmed by 3 bases and the J gene end by 3 bases; junction bases not matched to a gene: 5. Germline CDR1 is SGHRS and CDR2 is YFSETQ. The CDR3 is 16 residues long. CDR3 nucleotide sequence: TGCGCCAGCAGCTGGATCCTAGCGGGGGGCTACAATGAGCAGTTCTTC. Translated: CASSWILAGGYNEQFF.

V usage is TRBV18 and J usage is TRBJ2-5, with D unresolved. This CDR3 comprises 14 residues. V lost 2 bases and J lost 0, with 7 bases in between. Germline V gene data show CDR1 as KGHSH and CDR2 as LQKENI. CDR3 protein: CASSPGLYQETQYF. In DNA form, the CDR3 reads TGTGCCAGCTCACCAGGTCTGTACCAAGAGACCCAGTACTTC.

This clone was picked up a small number of times. The CDR3 reads CASSKGGTSLTGELFF. In nucleotides, the CDR3 is TGTGCCAGCAGCAAAGGGGGGACTTCCCTAACCGGGGAGCTGTTTTTT. The chain recombines TRBV9 with TRBJ2-2; D tentatively fits TRBD1 or TRBD2 (6 bases each). The V gene lost 4 bases and the J gene lost 5 bases, with 18 bases spanning the gap. The CDR3 consists of 16 residues. Germline loops: CDR1 SGDLS, CDR2 YYNGEE.